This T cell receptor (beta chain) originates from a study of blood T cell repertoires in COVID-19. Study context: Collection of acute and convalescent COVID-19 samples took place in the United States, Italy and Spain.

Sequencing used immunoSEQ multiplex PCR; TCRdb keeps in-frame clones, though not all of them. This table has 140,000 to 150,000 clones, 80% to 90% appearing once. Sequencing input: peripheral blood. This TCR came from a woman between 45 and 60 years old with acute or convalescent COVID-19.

CDR3 DNA sequence: TGTGCCAGCAGTGACCCGAACAGGGTTGGCAATCAGCCCCAGCATTTT. It specifies CASSDPNRVGNQPQHF. The gene calls are TRBV6-1 and TRBJ1-5, with a tentative D call TRBD1 (6 bases). The V end lost 3 bases, the J end lost 2 bases, and 14 bases lay between the germline ends. This CDR3 region has 16 residues. Looked up from germline, CDR1 is MNHNS and CDR2 is SASEGT.